Listed below are T cell receptor beta chains from one sample, sequenced in a study of persistence of HIV-infected CD4 T cells. For these TCRs, the target antigens are not known. Data came from immunoSEQ multiplex PCR; TCRdb stores just in-frame clones and leaves some out. The repertoire holds around 20,000 clones, with around three quarters as singletons. Sample: CD4+ T cells sorted from PBMCs after approximately 19-hour stimulation, taken from a patient who received antiretroviral therapy. The source of these receptors is an adult man with HIV who was CMV-seropositive. Each CDR3 is given with its conserved first and last residue. Each record gives: J gene, clone size, V gene, D gene, CDR3 DNA, CDR3 protein. D genes are given only for firm matches. The size entry is marked missing in some rows and otherwise reads once, few, many or a size class.

J gene: TRBJ1-1; clone size: NA; V gene: TRBV3-1/TRBV3-2; D gene: NA; CDR3 DNA: TGTGCCAGCAGCCAAACGGTCCAGAACACTGAAGCTTTCTTT; CDR3 protein: CASSQTVQNTEAFF
J gene: TRBJ2-3; clone size: NA; V gene: TRBV5-1; D gene: TRBD1; CDR3 DNA: TGCGCCAGCAGCTCGGGACAGGGGGGACGCACAGATACGCAGTATTTT; CDR3 protein: CASSSGQGGRTDTQYF
J gene: TRBJ1-3; clone size: few; V gene: TRBV19; D gene: NA; CDR3 DNA: TGTGCCAGTAGTCGGTTGTTGCAGGGAGTCTCTGGAAACACCATATATTTT; CDR3 protein: CASSRLLQGVSGNTIYF
J gene: TRBJ1-6; clone size: once; V gene: TRBV14; D gene: NA; CDR3 DNA: TGTGCCAGCAGCCAAGATTGGGGTGTGGTGCCCACCCTCCACTTT; CDR3 protein: CASSQDWGVVPTLHF
J gene: TRBJ1-1; clone size: NA; V gene: TRBV10-3; D gene: TRBD1; CDR3 DNA: TGTGCCATCAGTTCGAGGGACAGGGGGAACACTGAAGCTTTCTTT; CDR3 protein: CAISSRDRGNTEAFF
J gene: TRBJ1-6; clone size: NA; V gene: TRBV27; D gene: NA; CDR3 DNA: TGTGCCAGCAGTCCCGGGACAAATAATTCACCCCTCCACTTT; CDR3 protein: CASSPGTNNSPLHF
J gene: TRBJ1-2; clone size: NA; V gene: TRBV6-1; D gene: NA; CDR3 DNA: TGTGCCAGCAGTGAGGAGGACGGGAACTATGGCTACACCTTC; CDR3 protein: CASSEEDGNYGYTF
J gene: TRBJ1-5; clone size: once; V gene: TRBV10-2; D gene: NA; CDR3 DNA: TGCGCCAGCCCTGGACAGCGGACGAAGGTATATAGCAATCAGCCCCAGCATTTT; CDR3 protein: CASPGQRTKVYSNQPQHF
J gene: TRBJ1-3; clone size: NA; V gene: TRBV28; D gene: NA; CDR3 DNA: TGTGCCAGCAGTTTGAAAAGAAACACCATATATTTT; CDR3 protein: CASSLKRNTIYF
J gene: TRBJ1-2; clone size: few; V gene: TRBV18; D gene: NA; CDR3 DNA: TGTGCCAGCTCACCCTTCGGGGAACCCTATGGCTACACCTTC; CDR3 protein: CASSPFGEPYGYTF
J gene: TRBJ1-2; clone size: NA; V gene: TRBV6-6; D gene: NA; CDR3 DNA: TGTGCCAGCAGCTCCGTGGGGATCGCCTATGGCTACACCTTC; CDR3 protein: CASSSVGIAYGYTF
J gene: TRBJ1-1; clone size: NA; V gene: TRBV6-4; D gene: NA; CDR3 DNA: TGTGCCAGCAGCACGGGACGGAACACTGAAGCTTTCTTT; CDR3 protein: CASSTGRNTEAFF
J gene: TRBJ1-1; clone size: NA; V gene: TRBV9; D gene: NA; CDR3 DNA: TGTGCCAGCAGCGTAGTGGTAGGGGGTGAAGCTTTCTTT; CDR3 protein: CASSVVVGGEAFF
J gene: TRBJ2-7; clone size: NA; V gene: TRBV3-1/TRBV3-2; D gene: TRBD1; CDR3 DNA: TGTGCCAGCAGCGGTGGTGCGGGACAGGTTGTCGAGCAGTACTTC; CDR3 protein: CASSGGAGQVVEQYF
J gene: TRBJ2-7; clone size: NA; V gene: TRBV25-1; D gene: NA; CDR3 DNA: TGTGCCACCAGGGACGTTGGCTCCTACGAGCAGTACTTC; CDR3 protein: CATRDVGSYEQYF
J gene: TRBJ1-5; clone size: medium-sized; V gene: TRBV10-3; D gene: NA; CDR3 DNA: TGTGCCATCAGAGACAGCCTGGACAATCAGCCCCAGCATTTT; CDR3 protein: CAIRDSLDNQPQHF
J gene: TRBJ2-1; clone size: NA; V gene: TRBV18; D gene: NA; CDR3 DNA: TGTGCCAGCTCCCCCCGTCCGAGCTCCTACAATGAGCAGTTCTTC; CDR3 protein: CASSPRPSSYNEQFF
J gene: TRBJ2-6; clone size: NA; V gene: TRBV2; D gene: TRBD1; CDR3 DNA: TGTGCCAGCAGGGACAGGTCCGGGGCCAACGTCCTGACTTTC; CDR3 protein: CASRDRSGANVLTF
J gene: TRBJ1-5; clone size: NA; V gene: TRBV4-1; D gene: NA; CDR3 DNA: TGCGCCAGCAGCCAAGGTGGACGGGATCAGCCCCAGCATTTT; CDR3 protein: CASSQGGRDQPQHF
J gene: TRBJ1-1; clone size: NA; V gene: TRBV3-1/TRBV3-2; D gene: NA; CDR3 DNA: TGTGCCAGCAGCCAAGGAAGCACTGAAGCTTTCTTT; CDR3 protein: CASSQGSTEAFF
J gene: TRBJ1-2; clone size: NA; V gene: TRBV2; D gene: TRBD1; CDR3 DNA: TGTGCCAGCACCCCGACAGGGTCGTATGGCTACACCTTC; CDR3 protein: CASTPTGSYGYTF
J gene: TRBJ2-1; clone size: NA; V gene: TRBV6-6; D gene: TRBD2; CDR3 DNA: TGTGCCAGCAGTCCAACTAGCGGGGGGTCCCCCTACAATGAGCAGTTCTTC; CDR3 protein: CASSPTSGGSPYNEQFF
J gene: TRBJ1-3; clone size: NA; V gene: TRBV28; D gene: TRBD1; CDR3 DNA: TGTGCCAGCAGTTCTTTACAGGGGGCAGGAAACACCATATATTTT; CDR3 protein: CASSSLQGAGNTIYF
J gene: TRBJ2-7; clone size: once; V gene: TRBV9; D gene: TRBD1; CDR3 DNA: TGTGCCAGCAGCCCGCAGTATTCCTACAGGGGAGACGAGCAGTACTTC; CDR3 protein: CASSPQYSYRGDEQYF
J gene: TRBJ2-7; clone size: NA; V gene: TRBV27; D gene: NA; CDR3 DNA: TGTGCCAGCCCTAAGAGGAACAGGGTCCCCTACGAGCAGTACTTC; CDR3 protein: CASPKRNRVPYEQYF
J gene: TRBJ2-5; clone size: NA; V gene: TRBV7-8; D gene: TRBD1; CDR3 DNA: TGTGCCAGCAGCACCGTGACAGGGCGAGAGACCCAGTACTTC; CDR3 protein: CASSTVTGRETQYF
J gene: TRBJ2-6; clone size: NA; V gene: TRBV4-2; D gene: TRBD1; CDR3 DNA: TGTGCCAGCAGCCAGCCGGGACAGGGTGCAGGGGCCAACGTCCTGACTTTC; CDR3 protein: CASSQPGQGAGANVLTF
J gene: TRBJ2-3; clone size: NA; V gene: TRBV7-2; D gene: TRBD1; CDR3 DNA: TGTGCCAGCAGCTCCCGAGGACAGGGGGTCACAGATACGCAGTATTTT; CDR3 protein: CASSSRGQGVTDTQYF
J gene: TRBJ2-7; clone size: NA; V gene: TRBV15; D gene: TRBD1; CDR3 DNA: TGTGCCACCAGCAGAGCTAGGGACAGCCAATACGAGCAGTACTTC; CDR3 protein: CATSRARDSQYEQYF
J gene: TRBJ1-1; clone size: NA; V gene: TRBV28; D gene: TRBD1; CDR3 DNA: TGTGCCAGCAGTTTTGCGGGACAGGGAATGACTGAAGCTTTCTTT; CDR3 protein: CASSFAGQGMTEAFF
J gene: TRBJ1-6; clone size: NA; V gene: TRBV7-8; D gene: TRBD1; CDR3 DNA: TGTGCCAGCAGCTTAGGACAGGGAGAGCGTAATTCACCCCTCCACTTT; CDR3 protein: CASSLGQGERNSPLHF
J gene: TRBJ1-2; clone size: few; V gene: TRBV18; D gene: TRBD1; CDR3 DNA: TGTGCCAGCTCACCGGCTAGAGACAGGGAGAGTGGCTACACCTTC; CDR3 protein: CASSPARDRESGYTF
J gene: TRBJ2-7; clone size: few; V gene: TRBV21-1; D gene: NA; CDR3 DNA: TGTGCCAGCAGCCCCCGGGGGGGACCCGGTTACTACGAGCAGTACTTC; CDR3 protein: CASSPRGGPGYYEQYF
J gene: TRBJ2-7; clone size: NA; V gene: TRBV6-1; D gene: NA; CDR3 DNA: TGTGCCAGCAGTGAAGGGCGTGGTATCGTACGGACCTACGAGCAGTACTTC; CDR3 protein: CASSEGRGIVRTYEQYF
J gene: TRBJ1-2; clone size: NA; V gene: TRBV28; D gene: TRBD1; CDR3 DNA: TGTGCCAGCAGTGGACAGGGGGCGCGTGTTGTTGGCTACACCTTC; CDR3 protein: CASSGQGARVVGYTF
J gene: TRBJ1-4; clone size: once; V gene: TRBV28; D gene: TRBD1; CDR3 DNA: TGTGCCAGCAGCCGACGACAGGGTCGAGAAAAACTGTTTTTT; CDR3 protein: CASSRRQGREKLFF
J gene: TRBJ2-7; clone size: NA; V gene: TRBV5-1; D gene: NA; CDR3 DNA: TGCGCCAGCAGCTTGGGGACCGAAAGCTCCTACGAGCAGTACTTC; CDR3 protein: CASSLGTESSYEQYF
J gene: TRBJ1-4; clone size: NA; V gene: TRBV25-1; D gene: TRBD1; CDR3 DNA: TGTGCCAGCACCCCGGGACAGGGACGAACTAATGAAAAACTGTTTTTT; CDR3 protein: CASTPGQGRTNEKLFF
J gene: TRBJ1-5; clone size: NA; V gene: TRBV19; D gene: NA; CDR3 DNA: TGTGCCAGTAGTCCACGACAGGAGGGTCAGCCCCAGCATTTT; CDR3 protein: CASSPRQEGQPQHF
J gene: TRBJ1-1; clone size: NA; V gene: TRBV28; D gene: NA; CDR3 DNA: TGTGCCAGCAAGTTAAGGGGAATAGGCACTGAAGCTTTCTTT; CDR3 protein: CASKLRGIGTEAFF
J gene: TRBJ2-4; clone size: NA; V gene: TRBV7-6; D gene: NA; CDR3 DNA: TGTGCCAGCAGCTTAGGAAGGGCTGCAGGGCTAGCCAAAAACATTCAGTACTTC; CDR3 protein: CASSLGRAAGLAKNIQYF
J gene: TRBJ1-1; clone size: NA; V gene: TRBV27; D gene: NA; CDR3 DNA: TGTGCCAGCAGTTTAAGGAGTGGGGGGAACACTGAAGCTTTCTTT; CDR3 protein: CASSLRSGGNTEAFF
J gene: TRBJ2-2; clone size: NA; V gene: TRBV2; D gene: NA; CDR3 DNA: TGTGCCAGCAGTCTCAGGGGGGACACCGGGGAGCTGTTTTTT; CDR3 protein: CASSLRGDTGELFF
J gene: TRBJ2-3; clone size: NA; V gene: TRBV5-1; D gene: NA; CDR3 DNA: TGCGCCAGTGCCAGGGGGGGGTCCCCTCCAACAGATACGCAGTATTTT; CDR3 protein: CASARGGSPPTDTQYF
J gene: TRBJ2-1; clone size: NA; V gene: TRBV27; D gene: NA; CDR3 DNA: TGTGCCAGCGGAATGGGACGGGAGTTCTTC; CDR3 protein: CASGMGREFF
J gene: TRBJ1-6; clone size: NA; V gene: TRBV28; D gene: NA; CDR3 DNA: TGTGCCAGCAGTTTGGAAGGGGGTCCCAATAATTCACCCCTCCACTTT; CDR3 protein: CASSLEGGPNNSPLHF
J gene: TRBJ1-5; clone size: few; V gene: TRBV2; D gene: NA; CDR3 DNA: TGTGCCAGCAGTACATCCTTCGGCAATCAGCCCCAGCATTTT; CDR3 protein: CASSTSFGNQPQHF
J gene: TRBJ2-3; clone size: NA; V gene: TRBV19; D gene: NA; CDR3 DNA: TGTGCCAGTAAGGAGGGGGGCGGGGGCACAGATACGCAGTATTTT; CDR3 protein: CASKEGGGGTDTQYF
J gene: TRBJ1-6; clone size: NA; V gene: TRBV21-1; D gene: NA; CDR3 DNA: TGTGCCAGCAGCCCCCCAGGGGGCCGCAATTCACCCCTCCACTTT; CDR3 protein: CASSPPGGRNSPLHF
J gene: TRBJ2-7; clone size: NA; V gene: TRBV4-2; D gene: TRBD2; CDR3 DNA: TGTGCCAGCAGCCAAGAACTAGCGGGGGGGGTCGATGGGGAGCAGTACTTC; CDR3 protein: CASSQELAGGVDGEQYF
J gene: TRBJ2-2; clone size: NA; V gene: TRBV12-3/TRBV12-4; D gene: NA; CDR3 DNA: TGTGCCAGCAGAATCACTAGGACCGGGGAGCTGTTTTTT; CDR3 protein: CASRITRTGELFF